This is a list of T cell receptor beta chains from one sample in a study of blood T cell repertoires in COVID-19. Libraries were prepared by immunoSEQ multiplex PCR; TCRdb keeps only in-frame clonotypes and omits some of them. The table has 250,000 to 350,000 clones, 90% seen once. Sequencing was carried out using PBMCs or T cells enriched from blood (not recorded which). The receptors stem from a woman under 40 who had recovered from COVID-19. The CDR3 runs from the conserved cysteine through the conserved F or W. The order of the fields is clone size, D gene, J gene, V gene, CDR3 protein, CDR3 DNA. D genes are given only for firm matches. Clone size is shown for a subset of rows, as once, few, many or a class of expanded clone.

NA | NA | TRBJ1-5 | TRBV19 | CASSIDSRNQPQHF | TGTGCCAGTAGTATAGATAGTCGCAATCAGCCCCAGCATTTT
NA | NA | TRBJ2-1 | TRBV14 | CASSQLAGTYNEQFF | TGTGCCAGCAGCCAACTCGCGGGGACCTACAATGAGCAGTTCTTC
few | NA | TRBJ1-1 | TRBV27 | CASTRKAGMNTEAFF | TGTGCCAGCACCCGTAAGGCAGGGATGAACACTGAAGCTTTCTTT
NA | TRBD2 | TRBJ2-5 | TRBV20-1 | CSASGLAGIQETQYF | TGCAGTGCTAGTGGGCTAGCGGGAATCCAAGAGACCCAGTACTTC
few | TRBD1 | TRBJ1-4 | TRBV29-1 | CSVAAGGEKLFF | TGCAGCGTTGCTGCAGGGGGTGAAAAACTGTTTTTT
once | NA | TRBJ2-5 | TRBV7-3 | CASSLSSRETQYF | TGTGCCAGCAGCTTGAGTAGCCGCGAGACCCAGTACTTC
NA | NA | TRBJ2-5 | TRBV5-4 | CASSPPRGRTQYF | TGTGCCAGCAGCCCCCCAAGAGGGCGCACCCAGTACTTC
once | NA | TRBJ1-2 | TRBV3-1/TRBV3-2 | CASSHPSPGTTYGYTF | TGTGCCAGCAGCCACCCTTCCCCAGGGACTACCTATGGCTACACCTTC
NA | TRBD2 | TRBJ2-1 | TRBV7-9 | CASSPSGRGSSYNEQFF | TGTGCCAGCAGCCCTAGCGGGAGGGGGAGCTCCTACAATGAGCAGTTCTTC
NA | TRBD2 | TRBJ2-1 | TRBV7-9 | CASSLTVAGVNEQFF | TGTGCCAGCAGCTTAACGGTAGCGGGAGTCAATGAGCAGTTCTTC
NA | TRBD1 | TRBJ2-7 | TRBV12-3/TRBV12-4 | CASSRDRGYEQYF | TGTGCCAGCAGTCGGGACAGGGGATACGAGCAGTACTTC
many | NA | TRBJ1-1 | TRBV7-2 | CASRKLITGNTEAFF | TGTGCCAGCAGAAAACTCATTACGGGAAACACTGAAGCTTTCTTT
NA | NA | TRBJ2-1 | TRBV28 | CASNPLTGRGDNEQFF | TGTGCCAGCAATCCACTAACAGGGAGAGGAGACAATGAGCAGTTCTTC
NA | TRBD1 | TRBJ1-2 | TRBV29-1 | CSVDRDSYGYTF | TGCAGCGTTGACCGGGACAGCTATGGCTACACCTTC
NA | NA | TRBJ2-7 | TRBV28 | CASSPTGLSYEQYF | TGTGCCAGCAGTCCGACTGGTCTATCCTACGAGCAGTACTTC
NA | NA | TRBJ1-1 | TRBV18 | CASSPPRAGVGTEAFF | TGTGCCAGCTCACCACCGAGGGCGGGGGTGGGCACTGAAGCTTTCTTT
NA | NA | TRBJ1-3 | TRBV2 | CASSSDIGNTIYF | TGTGCCAGCAGCTCTGACATTGGAAACACCATATATTTT
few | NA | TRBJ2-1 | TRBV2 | CASSEGSLGEQFF | TGTGCCAGCAGTGAGGGCAGCCTGGGTGAGCAGTTCTTC
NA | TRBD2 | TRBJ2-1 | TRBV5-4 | CASRYAGETNNEQFF | TGTGCCAGCAGGTACGCGGGAGAAACCAACAATGAGCAGTTCTTC
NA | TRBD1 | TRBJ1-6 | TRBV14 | CASSQWTGKDSPLHF | TGTGCCAGCAGCCAATGGACAGGGAAAGATTCACCCCTCCACTTT
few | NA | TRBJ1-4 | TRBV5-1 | CASSLAQHSNEKLFF | TGCGCCAGCAGCTTGGCCCAACATTCGAATGAAAAACTGTTTTTT
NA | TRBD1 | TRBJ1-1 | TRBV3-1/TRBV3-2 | CASSQDLGGVSAFF | TGTGCCAGCAGCCAAGATCTAGGGGGCGTTTCGGCTTTCTTT
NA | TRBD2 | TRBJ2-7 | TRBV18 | CASSKSGVSVYEQYF | TGTGCCAGCTCAAAAAGCGGGGTATCGGTCTACGAGCAGTACTTC
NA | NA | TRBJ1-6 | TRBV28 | CASTAWEGVGGYNSPLHF | TGTGCCAGCACAGCGTGGGAGGGGGTAGGAGGCTATAATTCACCCCTCCACTTT
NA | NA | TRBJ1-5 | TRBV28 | CASSPRQEDQPQHF | TGTGCCAGCAGTCCCCGACAGGAGGATCAGCCCCAGCATTTT
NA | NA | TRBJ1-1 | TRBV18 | CASSPSGATEAFF | TGTGCCAGCTCACCTTCAGGGGCCACTGAAGCTTTCTTT
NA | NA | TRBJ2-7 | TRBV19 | CASSPLARGPYEQYF | TGTGCCAGTAGCCCACTCGCCAGGGGACCCTACGAGCAGTACTTC
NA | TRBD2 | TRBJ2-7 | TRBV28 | CASNWAGESYEQYF | TGTGCCAGCAATTGGGCGGGAGAAAGTTACGAGCAGTACTTC
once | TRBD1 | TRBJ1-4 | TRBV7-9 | CASQPQGAVREKLFF | TGTGCCAGCCAACCACAGGGGGCGGTGAGAGAAAAACTGTTTTTT
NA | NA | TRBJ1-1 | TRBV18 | CASSPQEEAEAFF | TGTGCCAGCTCACCACAGGAGGAGGCTGAAGCTTTCTTT
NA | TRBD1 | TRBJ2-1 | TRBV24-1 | CATRPGQGRVPSSYNEQFF | TGTGCCACCCGCCCGGGACAGGGACGGGTCCCCAGCTCCTACAATGAGCAGTTCTTC
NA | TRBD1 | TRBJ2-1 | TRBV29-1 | CSVGQASSHNEQFF | TGCAGCGTGGGACAGGCATCCTCACACAATGAGCAGTTCTTC